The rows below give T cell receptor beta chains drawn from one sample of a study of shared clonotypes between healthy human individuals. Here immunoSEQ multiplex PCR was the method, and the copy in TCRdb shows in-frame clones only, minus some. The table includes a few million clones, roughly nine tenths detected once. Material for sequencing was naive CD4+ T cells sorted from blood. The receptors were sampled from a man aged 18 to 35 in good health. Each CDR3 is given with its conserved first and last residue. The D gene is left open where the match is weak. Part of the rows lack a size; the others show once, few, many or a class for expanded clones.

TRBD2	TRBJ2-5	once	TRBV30	CAWRPGLAQETQYF	TGTGCCTGGAGACCGGGACTAGCCCAAGAGACCCAGTACTTC
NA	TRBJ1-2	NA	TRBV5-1	CASSLEGANYGYTF	TGCGCCAGCAGCTTGGAAGGAGCTAACTATGGCTACACCTTC
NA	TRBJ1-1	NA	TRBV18	CASPQDGTRTEAFF	TGTGCCAGCCCCCAGGACGGGACGCGCACTGAAGCTTTCTTT
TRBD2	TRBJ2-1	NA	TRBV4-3	CASSQVPAGGNEQFF	TGCGCCAGCAGCCAAGTGCCAGCGGGAGGCAATGAGCAGTTCTTC
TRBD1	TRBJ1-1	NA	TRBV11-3	CASSVGQGSTEAFF	TGTGCCAGCAGCGTCGGACAGGGCAGCACTGAAGCTTTCTTT
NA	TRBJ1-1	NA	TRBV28	CASSFLGWTEAFF	TGTGCCAGCAGTTTTTTGGGTTGGACTGAAGCTTTCTTT
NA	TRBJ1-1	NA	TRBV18	CASSPFVDPLMNTEAFF	TGTGCCAGCTCACCATTCGTGGACCCCCTAATGAACACTGAAGCTTTCTTT
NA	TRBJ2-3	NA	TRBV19	CASSISGASTDTQYF	TGTGCCAGTAGTATTTCGGGGGCCAGCACAGATACGCAGTATTTT
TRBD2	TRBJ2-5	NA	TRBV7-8	CASSLWASGGYQETQYF	TGTGCCAGCAGTCTCTGGGCTAGCGGGGGGTACCAAGAGACCCAGTACTTC
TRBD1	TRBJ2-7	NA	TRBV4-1	CASSLQPGQATYEQYF	TGCGCCAGCAGCCTTCAACCGGGACAGGCGACATACGAGCAGTACTTC
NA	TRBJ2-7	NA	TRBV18	CASSPPSGSHEQYF	TGTGCCAGCTCACCACCGTCGGGAAGCCACGAGCAGTACTTC
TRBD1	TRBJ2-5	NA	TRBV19	CASSIDLGARGRETQYF	TGTGCCAGTAGTATAGATCTTGGGGCCAGGGGGCGAGAGACCCAGTACTTC
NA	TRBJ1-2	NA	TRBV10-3	CAISLESGGYTF	TGTGCCATCAGTTTAGAAAGTGGCGGCTACACCTTC
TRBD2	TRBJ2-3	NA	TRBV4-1	CASSQPLLAGATDTQYF	TGCGCCAGCAGCCAACCCTTACTAGCGGGAGCTACAGATACGCAGTATTTT
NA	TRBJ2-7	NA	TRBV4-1	CASSLEVFSYEQYF	TGCGCCAGCAGCCTCGAAGTCTTCTCCTACGAGCAGTACTTC
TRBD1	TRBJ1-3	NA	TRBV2	CATRDRVYGNTIYF	TGTGCCACCAGGGACAGGGTGTATGGAAACACCATATATTTT
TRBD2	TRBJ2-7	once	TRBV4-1	CASSQGTSGSAAHEQYF	TGCGCCAGCAGCCAGGGGACTAGCGGGAGTGCGGCCCACGAGCAGTACTTC
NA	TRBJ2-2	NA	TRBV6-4	CASSPDGRLNTGELFF	TGTGCCAGCAGTCCTGATGGCAGACTGAACACCGGGGAGCTGTTTTTT
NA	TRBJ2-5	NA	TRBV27	CASQGGKETQYF	TGTGCCAGCCAGGGGGGAAAAGAGACCCAGTACTTC
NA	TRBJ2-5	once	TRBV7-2	CASSGKLGRAETQYF	TGTGCCAGCAGCGGAAAGCTTGGCCGGGCGGAGACCCAGTACTTC
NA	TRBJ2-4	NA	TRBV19	CASSINRGGDIQYF	TGTGCCAGTAGTATAAACAGGGGAGGGGACATTCAGTACTTC
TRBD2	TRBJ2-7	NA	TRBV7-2	CASSRTSGNYEQYF	TGTGCCAGCAGCCGTACTAGCGGGAACTACGAGCAGTACTTC
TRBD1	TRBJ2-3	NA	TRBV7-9	CASSSTGTGAFDTQYF	TGTGCCAGCAGTTCTACCGGGACAGGGGCCTTCGATACGCAGTATTTT
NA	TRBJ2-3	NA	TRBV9	CASSVSSTDTQYF	TGTGCCAGCAGCGTAAGTAGCACAGATACGCAGTATTTT
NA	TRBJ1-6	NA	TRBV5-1	CASTSGGTGNSPLHF	TGCGCCAGCACCTCGGGAGGGACTGGAAATTCACCCCTCCACTTT
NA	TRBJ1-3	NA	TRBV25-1	CASSDAGSGNTIYF	TGTGCCAGCAGTGACGCAGGGTCTGGAAACACCATATATTTT
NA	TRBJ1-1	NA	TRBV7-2	CASSLVGANTEAFF	TGTGCCAGCAGCTTAGTAGGGGCTAACACTGAAGCTTTCTTT
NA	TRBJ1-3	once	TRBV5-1	CASSLAIGGGNTIYF	TGCGCCAGCAGCTTGGCTATAGGAGGGGGAAACACCATATATTTT
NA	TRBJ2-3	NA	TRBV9	CASSARDSGTDTQYF	TGTGCCAGCAGCGCCCGGGACTCTGGCACAGATACGCAGTATTTT
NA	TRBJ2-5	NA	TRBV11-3	CASSFSRVGLRTQYF	TGTGCCAGCAGCTTTAGCCGGGTAGGCTTGAGGACCCAGTACTTC
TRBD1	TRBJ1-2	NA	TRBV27	CASSLGTGSYGYTF	TGTGCCAGCAGTCTCGGGACAGGGAGCTATGGCTACACCTTC
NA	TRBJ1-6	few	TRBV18	CASSPTGTSPLHF	TGTGCCAGCTCACCCACAGGAACTTCACCCCTCCACTTT
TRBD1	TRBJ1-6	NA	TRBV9	CASSVGEGGSGSPLHF	TGTGCCAGCAGCGTAGGAGAAGGGGGCTCGGGATCACCCCTCCACTTT
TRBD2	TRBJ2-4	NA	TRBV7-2	CASSRGTSGLAKNIQYF	TGTGCCAGCAGCCGAGGGACTAGCGGCCTAGCCAAAAACATTCAGTACTTC
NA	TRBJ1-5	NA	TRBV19	CASSMGGMRQGSNQPQHF	TGTGCCAGTAGTATGGGAGGGATGAGGCAGGGGAGCAATCAGCCCCAGCATTTT
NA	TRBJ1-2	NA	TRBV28	CASSLGGASIFYGYTF	TGTGCCAGCAGTCTCGGGGGGGCGTCTATATTCTATGGCTACACCTTC
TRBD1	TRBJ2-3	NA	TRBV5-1	CASNRGASGLTDTQYF	TGCGCCAGCAACAGGGGGGCCTCGGGGTTGACAGATACGCAGTATTTT
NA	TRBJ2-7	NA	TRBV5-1	CASSLHGDYEQYF	TGCGCCAGCAGCTTGCACGGGGATTACGAGCAGTACTTC
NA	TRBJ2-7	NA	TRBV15	CATSGEGLGSYEQYF	TGTGCCACCAGCGGAGAGGGGTTGGGGTCCTACGAGCAGTACTTC
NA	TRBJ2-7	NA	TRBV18	CASSPSSYEQYF	TGTGCCAGCTCACCAAGTTCCTACGAGCAGTACTTC
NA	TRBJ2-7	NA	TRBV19	CASSIGTEQYF	TGTGCCAGTAGTATTGGTACAGAGCAGTACTTC
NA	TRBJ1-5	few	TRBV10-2	CASSHGGGYSNQPQHF	TGCGCCAGCAGTCATGGGGGAGGGTATAGCAATCAGCCCCAGCATTTT
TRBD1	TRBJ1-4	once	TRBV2	CASSRQGATNEKLFF	TGTGCCAGCAGTCGACAGGGAGCAACTAATGAAAAACTGTTTTTT
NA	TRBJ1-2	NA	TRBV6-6	CASSSTGMSYGYTF	TGTGCCAGCAGTTCTACTGGGATGTCCTATGGCTACACCTTC
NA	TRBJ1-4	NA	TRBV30	CAWSPNRATNEKLFF	TGTGCCTGGAGTCCAAACAGAGCAACTAATGAAAAACTGTTTTTT
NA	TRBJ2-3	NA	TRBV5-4	CASSFQPTTDTQYF	TGTGCCAGCAGTTTCCAACCGACCACAGATACGCAGTATTTT
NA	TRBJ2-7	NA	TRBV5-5	CASSLESLRTYEQYF	TGTGCCAGCAGCTTGGAGTCACTTCGAACCTACGAGCAGTACTTC
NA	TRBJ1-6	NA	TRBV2	CASSNSDRNSPLHF	TGTGCCAGCAGCAACAGTGATCGTAATTCACCCCTCCACTTT
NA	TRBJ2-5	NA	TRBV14	CASSQEFGVGETQYF	TGTGCCAGCAGCCAAGAGTTTGGAGTGGGAGAGACCCAGTACTTC
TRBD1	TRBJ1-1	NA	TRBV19	CASSIWTGPTEAFF	TGTGCCAGTAGTATTTGGACAGGCCCTACTGAAGCTTTCTTT